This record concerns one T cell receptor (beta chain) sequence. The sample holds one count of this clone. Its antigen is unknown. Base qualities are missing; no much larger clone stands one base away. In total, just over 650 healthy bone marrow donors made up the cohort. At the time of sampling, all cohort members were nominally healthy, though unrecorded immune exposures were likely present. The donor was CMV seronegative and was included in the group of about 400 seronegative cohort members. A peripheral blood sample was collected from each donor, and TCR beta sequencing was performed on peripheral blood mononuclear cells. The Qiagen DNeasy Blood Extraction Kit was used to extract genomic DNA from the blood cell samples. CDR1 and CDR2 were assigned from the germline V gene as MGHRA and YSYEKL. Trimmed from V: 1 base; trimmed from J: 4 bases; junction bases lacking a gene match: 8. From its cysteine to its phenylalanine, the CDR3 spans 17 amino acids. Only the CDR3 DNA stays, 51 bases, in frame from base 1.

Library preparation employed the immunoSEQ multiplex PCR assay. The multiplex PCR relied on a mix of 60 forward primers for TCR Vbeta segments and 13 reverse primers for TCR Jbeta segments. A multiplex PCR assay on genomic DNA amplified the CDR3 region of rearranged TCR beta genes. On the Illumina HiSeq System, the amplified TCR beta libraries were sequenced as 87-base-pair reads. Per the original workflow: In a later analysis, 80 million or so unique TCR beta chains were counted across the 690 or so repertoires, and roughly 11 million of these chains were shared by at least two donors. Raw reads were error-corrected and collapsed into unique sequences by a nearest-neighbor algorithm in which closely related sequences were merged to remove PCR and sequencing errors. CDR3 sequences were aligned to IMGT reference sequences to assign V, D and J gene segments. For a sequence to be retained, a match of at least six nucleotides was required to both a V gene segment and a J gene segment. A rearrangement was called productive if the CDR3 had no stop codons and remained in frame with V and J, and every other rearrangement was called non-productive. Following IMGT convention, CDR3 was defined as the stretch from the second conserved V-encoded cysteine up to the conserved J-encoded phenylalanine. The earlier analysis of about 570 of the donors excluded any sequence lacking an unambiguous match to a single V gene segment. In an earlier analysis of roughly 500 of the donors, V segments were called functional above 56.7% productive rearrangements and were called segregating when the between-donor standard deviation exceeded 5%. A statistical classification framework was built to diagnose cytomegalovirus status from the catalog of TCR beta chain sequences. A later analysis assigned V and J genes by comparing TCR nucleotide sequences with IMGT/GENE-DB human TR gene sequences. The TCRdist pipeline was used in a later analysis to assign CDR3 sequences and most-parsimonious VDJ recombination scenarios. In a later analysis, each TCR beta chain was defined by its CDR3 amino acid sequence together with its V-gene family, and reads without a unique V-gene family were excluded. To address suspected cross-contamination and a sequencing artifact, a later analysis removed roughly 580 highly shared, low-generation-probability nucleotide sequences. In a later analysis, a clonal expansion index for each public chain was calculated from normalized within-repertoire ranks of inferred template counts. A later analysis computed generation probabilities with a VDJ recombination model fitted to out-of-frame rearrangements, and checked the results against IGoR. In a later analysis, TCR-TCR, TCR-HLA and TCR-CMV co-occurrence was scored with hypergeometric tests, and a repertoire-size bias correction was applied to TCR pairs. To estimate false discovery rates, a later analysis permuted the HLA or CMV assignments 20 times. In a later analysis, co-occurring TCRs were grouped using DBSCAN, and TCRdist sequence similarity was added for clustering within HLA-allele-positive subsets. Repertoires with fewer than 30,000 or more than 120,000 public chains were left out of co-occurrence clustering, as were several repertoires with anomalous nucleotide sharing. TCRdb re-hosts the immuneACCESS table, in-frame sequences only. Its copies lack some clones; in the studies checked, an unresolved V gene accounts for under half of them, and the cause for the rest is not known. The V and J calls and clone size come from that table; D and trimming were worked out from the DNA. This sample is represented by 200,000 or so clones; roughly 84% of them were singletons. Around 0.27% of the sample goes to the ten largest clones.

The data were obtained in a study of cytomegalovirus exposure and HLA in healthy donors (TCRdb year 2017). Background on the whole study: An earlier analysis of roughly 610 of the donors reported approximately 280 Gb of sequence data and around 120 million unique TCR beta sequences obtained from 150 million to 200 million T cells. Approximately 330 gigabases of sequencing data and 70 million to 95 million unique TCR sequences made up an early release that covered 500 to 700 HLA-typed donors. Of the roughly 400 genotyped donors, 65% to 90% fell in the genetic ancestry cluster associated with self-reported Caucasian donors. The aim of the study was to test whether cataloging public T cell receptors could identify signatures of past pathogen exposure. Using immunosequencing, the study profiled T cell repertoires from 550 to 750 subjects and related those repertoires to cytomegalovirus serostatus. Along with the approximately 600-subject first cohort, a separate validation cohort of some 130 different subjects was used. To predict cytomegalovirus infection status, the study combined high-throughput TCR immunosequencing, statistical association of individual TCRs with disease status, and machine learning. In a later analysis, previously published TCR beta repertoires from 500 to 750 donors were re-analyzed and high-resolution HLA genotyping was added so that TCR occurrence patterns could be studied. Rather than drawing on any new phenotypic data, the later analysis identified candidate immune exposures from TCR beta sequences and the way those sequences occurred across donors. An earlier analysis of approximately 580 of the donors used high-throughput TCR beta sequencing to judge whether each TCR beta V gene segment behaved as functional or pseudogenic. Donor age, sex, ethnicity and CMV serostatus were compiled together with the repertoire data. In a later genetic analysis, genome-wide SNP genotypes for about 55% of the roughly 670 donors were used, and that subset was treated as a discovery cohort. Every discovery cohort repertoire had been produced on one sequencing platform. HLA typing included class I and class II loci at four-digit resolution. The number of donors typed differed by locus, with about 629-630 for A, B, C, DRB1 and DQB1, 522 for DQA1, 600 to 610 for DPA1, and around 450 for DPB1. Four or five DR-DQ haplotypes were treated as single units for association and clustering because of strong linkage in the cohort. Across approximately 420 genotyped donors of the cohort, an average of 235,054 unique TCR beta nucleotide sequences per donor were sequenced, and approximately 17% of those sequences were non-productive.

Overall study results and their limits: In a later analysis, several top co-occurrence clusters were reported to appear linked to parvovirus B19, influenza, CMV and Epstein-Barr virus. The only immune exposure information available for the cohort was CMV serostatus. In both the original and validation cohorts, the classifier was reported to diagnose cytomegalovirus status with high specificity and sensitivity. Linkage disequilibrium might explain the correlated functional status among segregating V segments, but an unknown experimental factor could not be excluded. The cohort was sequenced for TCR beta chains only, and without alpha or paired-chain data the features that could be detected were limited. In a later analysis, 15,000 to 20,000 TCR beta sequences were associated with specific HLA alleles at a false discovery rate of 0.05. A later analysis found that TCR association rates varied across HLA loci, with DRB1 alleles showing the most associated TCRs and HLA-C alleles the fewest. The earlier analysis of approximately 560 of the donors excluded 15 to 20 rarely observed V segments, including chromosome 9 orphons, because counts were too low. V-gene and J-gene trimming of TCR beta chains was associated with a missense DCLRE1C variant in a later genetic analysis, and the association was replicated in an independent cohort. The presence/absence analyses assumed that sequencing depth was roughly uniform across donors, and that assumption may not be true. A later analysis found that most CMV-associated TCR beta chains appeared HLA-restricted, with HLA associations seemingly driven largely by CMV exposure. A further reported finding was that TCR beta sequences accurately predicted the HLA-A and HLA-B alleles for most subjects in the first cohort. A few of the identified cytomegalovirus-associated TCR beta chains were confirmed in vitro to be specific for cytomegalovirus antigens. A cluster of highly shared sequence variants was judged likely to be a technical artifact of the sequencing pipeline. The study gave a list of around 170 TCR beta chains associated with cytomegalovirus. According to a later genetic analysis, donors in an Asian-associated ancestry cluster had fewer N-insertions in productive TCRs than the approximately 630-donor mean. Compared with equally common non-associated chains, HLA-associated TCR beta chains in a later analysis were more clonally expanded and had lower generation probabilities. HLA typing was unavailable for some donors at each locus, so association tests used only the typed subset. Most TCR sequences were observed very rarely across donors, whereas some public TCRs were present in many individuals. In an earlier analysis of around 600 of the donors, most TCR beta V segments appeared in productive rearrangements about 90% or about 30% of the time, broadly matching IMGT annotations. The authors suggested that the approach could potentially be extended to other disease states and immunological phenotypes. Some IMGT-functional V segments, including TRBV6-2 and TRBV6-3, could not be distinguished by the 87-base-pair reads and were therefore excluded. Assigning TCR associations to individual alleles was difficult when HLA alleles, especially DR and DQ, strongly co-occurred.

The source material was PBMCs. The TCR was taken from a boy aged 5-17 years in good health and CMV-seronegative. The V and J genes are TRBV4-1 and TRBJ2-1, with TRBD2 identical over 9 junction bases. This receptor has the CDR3 CASSQVKAGGLYNEQFF. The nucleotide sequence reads TGCGCCAGCAGCCAAGTCAAGGCGGGAGGGCTATACAATGAGCAGTTCTTC.